This TCR beta chain derives from a study of blood T cell repertoires in COVID-19 (dated by TCRdb to the early 2020s). Regarding the study in general: Samples covering the acute and convalescent phases of COVID-19 were provided by collaborators in the United States, Italy and Spain. The prospective study material was composed of cDNA or gDNA derived from T cells, B-cell-depleted T cells, or PBMCs. Deeply sampled blood TCRbeta repertoires from subjects exposed to, actively infected with, or recovered from COVID-19 were included in the dataset. A freely available public database, intended as a resource for researchers studying the immune response to SARS-CoV-2, is where the repertoires were released. Samples came from the ongoing ImmuneRACE study (first 160 participants) plus 1,254 subjects from 6 global collaborators. A de-identified subject ID, COVID-19 status, age in years and sex were almost always included in the sample metadata. Where HLA class I and class II types were available, the types were taken from metadata supplied by the sample provider, not from assay-based typing. Results and caveats for the whole study, not just this receptor: How much clinical and demographic metadata was included differed by source and by participant, and the metadata was provided uncurated.

Collaborating institutions collected whole blood in K2EDTA tubes following their own protocols. For TCRbeta analysis, collaborator samples were shipped as frozen whole blood, as isolated PBMCs, or as DNA extracted from either sample type. TCRbeta CDR3 regions were amplified from genomic DNA using the immunoSEQ Assay, a bias-controlled multiplex PCR. Processing in the source paper ran as follows. The number of nucleated cells in each sample was estimated from the amplification of reference gene primers within the assay. To quantify the absolute abundance of each unique TCRbeta CDR3 rearrangement, sequence reads were collapsed and filtered. For each sample, productive Simpson clonality was calculated as the square root of Simpson's diversity index across productive rearrangements. TCRdb obtained this table from immuneACCESS and retained in-frame rearrangements with V and J assigned. These tables miss some clones; where compared with another copy, unresolved V genes account for less than half of the shortfall, and the remainder is unexplained. V and J calls and clone size are copied from that table; D and trimming were computed from the DNA. Recorded for this sample are over 250,000 clones; over 70% of them occurred a single time. The ten largest clonotypes hold 2.5% to 4% of the sample.

The CDR3, from cysteine to phenylalanine, totals 18 residues. Only the CDR3 part of the read is kept: 54 bases, read in frame from the first base. Germline trimming amounts to 4 bases on V and 4 bases on J, with 11 as the count of junction bases outside the gene matches. The germline V gene (reference sequence) specifies SGHNT as CDR1 and YYREEE as CDR2. With regard to this clone: Its antigen has not been determined. Base qualities are not at hand, and no much larger clone is one base apart.

This sequence originates from a woman older than 75 with acute or convalescent COVID-19. The V and J genes are TRBV5-4 and TRBJ2-6; TRBD1 lines up with 10 middle nucleotides. Sequencing was performed on peripheral blood. The CDR3 region has the sequence CASSPVRTGGSGANVLTF. The sequenced DNA: TGTGCCAGCAGCCCCGTGAGGACAGGGGGTTCAGGGGCCAACGTCCTGACTTTC.